A single sample is the source of the 2 T cell receptor beta chains below, sequenced in a study of chemoradiotherapy in HPV16-positive cancers. The assay was immunoSEQ multiplex PCR, and TCRdb's table has in-frame clones only and misses some. The sample lists approximately 14,000 clones, over 75% seen once, with under 1.5% in the top ten. This sample was gathered from a patient who underwent chemoradiotherapy. These TCRs come from a human donor with HPV-associated anogenital cancer.

This clone was detected once. V and J are TRBV2 and TRBJ1-1; possibly TRBD1 for D (5 bases). Germline V gene data show CDR1 as SNHLY and CDR2 as FYNNEI. V lost 6 bases to trimming and J lost 4 bases, with 9 bases between them. The CDR3 is 12 amino acids. The CDR3 region is CASRVDSTEAFF. The CDR3 DNA sequence: TGTGCCAGCAGAGTCGACAGCACTGAAGCTTTCTTT.

The J gene is TRBJ1-5, the V gene TRBV7-2, with D uncertain. The germline V gene has CDR1 SGHTA and CDR2 FQGNSA. CDR3 length: 13 residues. Deletions cut 1 base from V and 7 bases from J, with 8 bases between. The CDR3 reads CASSLERSQPQHF. In DNA, the CDR3 is TGTGCCAGCAGCTTAGAGAGAAGCCAGCCCCAGCATTTT.